This T cell receptor beta chain originates from a study of CD8+CD57+ T cells in acquired aplastic anemia. Trimming took 3 bases from V and 2 from J; bases not matched to a gene: 2. Germline lookup yields CDR1 LNHDA and CDR2 SQIVND (reference sequence). The CDR3 spans 15 residues. Investigators profiled TCR beta VDJ and CDR3 from genomic DNA template. From the reads, TCRdb called clonotypes with MiXCR, one entry per CDR3 protein. The data contain hundreds of thousands of distinct CDR3 sequences, around 32% of them singletons. For sequencing, patients were chosen who had shown expansion of CD8+CD57+ cells by flow cytometry.

This TCR came from a human donor with aplastic anemia. The chain couples TRBV19 to TRBJ1-5; 9 bases match TRBD1. The source material was sorted CD4+, CD8+, or CD8+CD57+ T cells (not recorded which) from PBMCs. CDR3 region: CASSIGDRGNQPQHF. DNA for the CDR3: TGTGCCAGTAGTATTGGGGACAGGGGCAATCAGCCCCAGCATTTT.